The present entry profiles one T cell receptor beta chain with its context. This clone was recorded a few times. Its target antigen remains unknown. Base qualities were left out, and no much larger clone turns up one base away. The Quick-DNA Microprep Kit was used to extract genomic DNA from the sorted cells. Amplification of TCRbeta DNA was done with the immunoSEQ hsTCRbeta kit, following the protocol from the manufacturer. TCRbeta libraries were sequenced on an Illumina MiSeq instrument. The paper's data handling went like this. Removing out-of-frame sequences left about 2,300,000 distinct TCRbeta sequences, an average of around 70,000 per individual. Each individual was scored using the number of 150 to 200 previously reported CMV-associated TCRbeta sequences that the individual carried and the total number of productive distinct TCRbeta sequences. A beta-binomial model was reimplemented in Python, and random forests from scikit-learn, run with default parameters, were trained on data from the US cohort. Classifier performance on the Belgian cohort was summarized as median AUC with percentile confidence intervals calculated over 10,000 bootstrap iterations. This immuneACCESS table, as held by TCRdb, lists in-frame sequences with V and J called but not all clones. Of the missing ones, under half trace to an unresolved V gene in checked studies; the others have no known cause. V and J calls and clone size are as listed in that table; D and trimming were resolved from the DNA. Within this sample are about 48,000 clones, with about three quarters of them counted one time only. About 0.73% of the sample is in the top ten clones.

Trimming takes 5 bases from V and 10 bases from J, and the germline ends sit 14 bases apart. From the cysteine through the phenylalanine, the CDR3 covers 12 amino acids. The only DNA kept is the CDR3, 36 bases in frame from the first base. CDR1 and CDR2 were assigned from the germline V gene as SGHTA and FQGNSA. A FACSAria II was used to sort memory CD4+ T cells, defined as single viable CD3+CD4+CD8-CD45RO+ cells. To determine CMV serostatus, a Roche Elecsys assay was used that detects serum IgG against CMV pp150, pp28, p38 and p52. Following thawing, total CD4+ T cells were enriched through positive selection using CD4 magnetic microbeads. Samples originated from another study that specifically interrogated the CD4+ T cell memory repertoire. Following standard operating procedures, peripheral blood mononuclear cells were isolated and cryopreserved, while serum was kept at -80 degrees C. Staining used CD3-PerCP (BW264/56), CD4-APC (RPA-T4), CD45RO-PE (UCHT1) and CD8-Pacific Orange (3B5) antibodies, with Sytox blue excluding non-viable cells.

This sample was taken from a study of memory CD4+ T cells and cytomegalovirus serostatus (dated by TCRdb to the late 2010s). Broadly, across the study: The cohort included around 35 healthy adults from Belgium, of whom 9 were CMV seropositive and approximately 25 were CMV seronegative. CD4+ memory TCRbeta repertoires of a Belgian cohort with known cytomegalovirus serostatus were sequenced in order to replicate a published TCR-based CMV serostatus classifier. Paper-wide results and their limitations: The results were interpreted as suggesting that the CMV-associated TCR signature is largely present in the CD4+ memory repertoire. Of over 150 previously reported CMV-associated TCRbeta sequences, about 62 appeared in the CD4+ memory repertoires, each in one to five individuals. Only CD4+CD45RO+ memory cells were sequenced, in contrast to the original study, which included naive and memory CD4+ and CD8+ populations. On the Belgian cohort, the classifier built on the original framework reached a median bootstrapped AUC of about 0.95, with a 95% CI of 0.76-1.00. For predicting CMV serostatus, the median bootstrapped AUC was about 0.95 using the original framework and about 0.9 using a US-trained random forest.

The chain was built from TRBV7-2 and TRBJ1-1; TRBD1 is a possible D gene, resting on 6 matching bases. The receptor's source is an adult in good health and CMV-seronegative. Sequenced: memory CD4+ T cells from blood. The DNA sequence is given as TGTGCCAGCAGCCCCCAGGGGTTAGTAGCTTTCTTT. Translated, this is CASSPQGLVAFF.